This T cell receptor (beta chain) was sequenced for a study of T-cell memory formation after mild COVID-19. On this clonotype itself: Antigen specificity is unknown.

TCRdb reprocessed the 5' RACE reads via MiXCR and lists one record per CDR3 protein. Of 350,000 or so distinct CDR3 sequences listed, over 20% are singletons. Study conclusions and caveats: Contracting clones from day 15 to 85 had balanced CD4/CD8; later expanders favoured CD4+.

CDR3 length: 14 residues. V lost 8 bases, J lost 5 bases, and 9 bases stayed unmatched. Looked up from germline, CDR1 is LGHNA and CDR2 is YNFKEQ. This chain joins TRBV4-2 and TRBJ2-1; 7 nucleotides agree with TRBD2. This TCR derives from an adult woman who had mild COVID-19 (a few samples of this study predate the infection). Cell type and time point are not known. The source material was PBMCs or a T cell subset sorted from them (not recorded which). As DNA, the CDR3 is TGTGCCAGCGAGGTGGGCGGGAGTCACAATGAGCAGTTCTTC. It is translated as CASEVGGSHNEQFF.